A selection of T cell receptor beta chains follows, all from one sample in a study of Ad26.COV2.S vaccination and SARS-CoV-2 variants. Sequencing was performed with immunoSEQ multiplex PCR; in TCRdb, only in-frame clones are kept and a portion is missing. The sample has fewer than 500,000 clones, around 90% seen once. This material consisted of peripheral blood, taken in a trial of Ad26.COV2.S vaccine versus placebo. These receptors all come from a person between 18 and 60 years old who received the Ad26.COV2.S COVID-19 vaccine or a placebo. Each CDR3 is given with its conserved first and last residue. A D gene is named only where the DNA matches it firmly.

j_call | v_call | d_call | cdr3_nt | cdr3_aa
TRBJ2-2 | TRBV24-1 | NA | TGTGCCACCAGTCCGAGTAGGACTATAAGGGTCGGGGAGCTGTTTTTT | CATSPSRTIRVGELFF
TRBJ2-7 | TRBV13 | TRBD1 | TGTGCCAGCAGCTCCGGGACAGGGCTATACGAGCAGTACTTC | CASSSGTGLYEQYF
TRBJ2-7 | TRBV7-9 | NA | TGTGCCAGCAGCTCTGAGGGACGGGACTACGAGCAGTACTTC | CASSSEGRDYEQYF
TRBJ2-1 | TRBV6-5 | TRBD1 | TGTGCCAGCAGTAACCAGGGGGCCTGGTACAATGAGCAGTTCTTC | CASSNQGAWYNEQFF
TRBJ1-6 | TRBV25-1 | TRBD1 | TGTGCCAGCAGTGTCGCGCAGGGGGTGAGTTCACCCCTCCACTTT | CASSVAQGVSSPLHF
TRBJ2-7 | TRBV15 | NA | TGTGCCACCAGCAGAGATCGGTTGGGGGAACAGTACTTC | CATSRDRLGEQYF
TRBJ2-4 | TRBV7-9 | NA | TGTGCCAGCAGCTTAGCTGGGGGAAACATTCAGTACTTC | CASSLAGGNIQYF
TRBJ1-4 | TRBV4-1 | TRBD1 | TGCGCCAGCAGCCGCGCTAACAGGGGGCGGGATGAAAAACTGTTTTTT | CASSRANRGRDEKLFF
TRBJ2-3 | TRBV18 | NA | TGTGCCAGCTCACCGGACTTGGCAGATACGCAGTATTTT | CASSPDLADTQYF
TRBJ1-3 | TRBV19 | NA | TGTGCCAGTAGTATCGGGGGTAGAACTGGAAACACCATATATTTT | CASSIGGRTGNTIYF
TRBJ2-1 | TRBV4-1 | TRBD2 | TGCGCCAGCAGCCAAGGGCTAGCGGGAGTAAATGAGCAGTTCTTC | CASSQGLAGVNEQFF